The TCR beta chain described here comes from a study of CD8 T cells in Susac syndrome. The CDR3 spans 11 residues. Germline-derived CDR1 and CDR2 are SGHRS and YFSETQ. The V and J ends lost 0 bases and 7 bases respectively, with 5 bases between them. Random-hexamer reverse transcription was applied to about 0.45 to 1 ug RNA. TCRdb analysed the immunoSEQ multiplex PCR reads with MiXCR anew, one entry per CDR3 protein. Of about 240,000 distinct CDR3 sequences in the sample, 90% to 97% were seen once. The TCR was taken from a human donor with Susac syndrome. The V call is TRBV5-1, the J call TRBJ2-7; D not resolved. Sequenced input: CD4+ T cells from PBMCs. The CDR3 sequence is CASSLALEQYF. In DNA form, the CDR3 reads TGCGCCAGCAGCTTGGCCCTGGAGCAGTACTTC.